Sequencing of this TCR beta chain was carried out in a study of blood T cells in healthy people across ages. General study results and limits: In older individuals, TCR beta diversity per million T cells was lower, falling roughly linearly with age. Long-lived donors had more naive CD4+ cells and higher diversity than aged donors.

Primers used in a second PCR of roughly 6 to 12 cycles were a sample-barcoded 5' primer and a J-beta primer mix. CDR3-containing paired-end reads numbered at least 2.5 million in each sample. TCRdb reprocessed the 5' RACE reads with MiXCR, giving one entry per CDR3 protein. The sample lists about 510,000 distinct CDR3 sequences, roughly a quarter seen once, with approximately 3.3% in the top ten. Comments on this clonotype: Its antigen is currently unknown.

In addition, the sample was reused for a study of T cells of mothers and their children. That work states: The people who donated were a few healthy Caucasian mothers and their six children.

Material: blood. This TCR came from a boy under 10 years old in good health.

CDR3: CASATGTLYEQYF. The CDR3 DNA is TGCGCCAGCGCAACCGGGACCCTCTACGAGCAGTACTTC. The genes are TRBV5-1 and TRBJ2-7; the D call may be TRBD1 or TRBD2 (5 bases each). V was trimmed by 7 bases and J by 3 bases, leaving 14 bases between them. Germline lookup yields CDR1 SGHRS and CDR2 YFSETQ. CDR3 size: 13 residues.